The rows below give T cell receptor beta chains drawn from one sample of a study of blood T cells in healthy people across ages. TCRdb used MiXCR to reprocess the 5' RACE reads, holding one entry per CDR3 protein. The sample contains 720,000 or so distinct CDR3 sequences, 35% to 50% of which appear only once. The sample consisted of blood. These receptors were taken from a man older than 75 in good health. The CDR3 runs from the conserved cysteine through the conserved F or W. D genes are given only for firm matches. A clone size is listed for some rows: how often the clone was seen (once, few, many), or a class if it is expanded.

clone_size | j_call | v_call | d_call | cdr3_aa | cdr3_nt
few | TRBJ2-7 | TRBV6-1 | TRBD1 | CASSEGQGYSYEQYF | TGTGCCAGCAGTGAAGGACAGGGCTACAGCTACGAGCAGTACTTC
many | TRBJ2-3 | TRBV29-1 | TRBD2 | CSVRTSGGADTQYF | TGCAGCGTCCGGACTAGCGGGGGTGCAGATACGCAGTATTTT
many | TRBJ2-4 | TRBV29-1 | NA | CSVETSGRGPKNIQYF | TGCAGCGTTGAGACCTCCGGGCGGGGACCCAAAAACATTCAGTACTTC
NA | TRBJ1-1 | TRBV12-3/TRBV12-4 | NA | CAISYRTEAFF | TGTGCCATCAGTTACCGTACTGAAGCTTTCTTT
few | TRBJ2-3 | TRBV7-2 | TRBD2 | CASSSTLPRIGGFTDTQYF | TGTGCCAGCAGCTCTACACTTCCCCGGATCGGGGGGTTCACAGATACGCAGTATTTT
few | TRBJ2-7 | TRBV6-1 | NA | CATDLGQRAIEQYF | TGTGCCACCGACCTAGGTCAGCGGGCCATCGAGCAGTACTTC
NA | TRBJ1-1 | TRBV12-3/TRBV12-4 | NA | CASSLKIGARMNTEAFF | TGTGCCAGCAGTTTAAAAATAGGGGCCAGGATGAACACTGAAGCTTTCTTT
few | TRBJ2-3 | TRBV20-1 | TRBD1 | CSARKADRGTDTQYF | TGCAGTGCTAGAAAGGCCGACAGGGGCACAGATACGCAGTATTTT
NA | TRBJ2-7 | TRBV6-5 | NA | CASSYDGCEQYF | TGTGCCAGCAGTTACGATGGCTGCGAGCAGTACTTC
NA | TRBJ2-3 | TRBV6-2/TRBV6-3 | NA | CAIKAGTITDTQYF | TGTGCCATAAAGGCCGGGACAATCACAGATACGCAGTATTTT
NA | TRBJ2-1 | TRBV5-1 | NA | CATKPSPNYKEQFF | TGCGCCACCAAACCCTCACCGAACTACAAGGAGCAGTTCTTC
NA | TRBJ2-1 | TRBV6-2/TRBV6-3 | NA | CASSYSSSRGGEFF | TGTGCCAGCAGTTACTCGAGTAGCAGGGGGGGTGAGTTCTTC
few | TRBJ2-5 | TRBV7-8 | TRBD2 | CASSSTSGRASEETQYF | TGTGCCAGCAGCTCCACTAGCGGGAGGGCCTCGGAGGAGACCCAGTACTTC
NA | TRBJ1-1 | TRBV29-1 | NA | CSVETNMNTEAFF | TGCAGCGTTGAAACAAACATGAACACTGAAGCTTTCTTT
many | TRBJ1-1 | TRBV7-2 | NA | CASSLQPGDTEAFF | TGTGCCAGCAGCTTACAACCCGGGGACACTGAAGCTTTCTTT
NA | TRBJ2-2 | TRBV20-1 | NA | CSAPQGGTQNTGELFF | TGCAGTGCTCCTCAAGGTGGGACTCAGAACACCGGGGAGCTGTTTTTT
many | TRBJ2-7 | TRBV7-2 | NA | CASSLAGQTYEQYF | TGTGCCAGCAGCTTAGCGGGACAAACCTACGAGCAGTACTTC